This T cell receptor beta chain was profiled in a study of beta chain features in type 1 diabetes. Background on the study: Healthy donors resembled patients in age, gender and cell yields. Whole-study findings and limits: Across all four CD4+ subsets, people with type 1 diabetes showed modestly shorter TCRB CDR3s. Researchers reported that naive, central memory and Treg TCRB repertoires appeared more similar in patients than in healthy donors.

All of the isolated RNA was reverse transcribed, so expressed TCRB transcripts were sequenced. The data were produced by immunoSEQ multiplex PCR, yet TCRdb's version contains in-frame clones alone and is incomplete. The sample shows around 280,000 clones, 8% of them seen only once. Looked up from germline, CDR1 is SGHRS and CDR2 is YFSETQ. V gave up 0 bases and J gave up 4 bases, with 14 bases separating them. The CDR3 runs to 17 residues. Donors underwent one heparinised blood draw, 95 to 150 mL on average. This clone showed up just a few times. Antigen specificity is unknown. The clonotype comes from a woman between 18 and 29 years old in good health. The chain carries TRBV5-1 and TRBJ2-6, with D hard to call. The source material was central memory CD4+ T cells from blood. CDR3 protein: CASSLANSGSGANVLTF. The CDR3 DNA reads TGCGCCAGCAGCTTGGCCAACAGTGGGTCCGGGGCCAACGTCCTGACTTTC.